This entry features one T cell receptor (beta chain) sequence. This entry is derived from a study of cytomegalovirus exposure and HLA in healthy donors. Trimming cost V 8 bases and J 12 bases, with 17 bases left between them. There are 12 residues in the CDR3. The germline CDR1 and CDR2 sequences are GTSNPN and SVGIG (reference sequence). PCR involved 60 Vbeta and 13 Jbeta primers. Data came from immunoSEQ multiplex PCR; TCRdb stores just in-frame clones and leaves some out. The table includes about 120,000 clones, about 76% detected once. The TCR was taken from a woman between 40 and 55 years old in good health and CMV-seropositive. The J gene is TRBJ1-6, the V gene TRBV30; D unclear. Sample: PBMCs. The CDR3 loop reads CAGGWASRPLHF. For the CDR3, the DNA is TGTGCCGGAGGGTGGGCCTCAAGACCCCTCCACTTT.